This T cell receptor beta chain was recovered during a study of control samples from healthy donors and cancer patients (TCRdb year 2020). Trimming removed 2 bases from V and 6 bases from J, leaving 8 bases between the germline ends. From its cysteine to its phenylalanine, the CDR3 spans 12 amino acids. Only the CDR3 DNA stays, 36 bases, in frame from base 1. CDR1 and CDR2 are drawn from the germline V gene: ENHRY, SYGVKD. Remarks on this clone: The antigen it recognizes is unknown. Per-nucleotide qualities are absent, and no much larger clonotype sits a single base away.

Library prep was done by the immunoSEQ multiplex PCR assay. TCRdb took over this immuneACCESS table, retaining in-frame rearrangements with V and J assigned. Such tables are incomplete; in checked studies, under half of the missing clones stem from an unresolved V gene, and the remainder is unexplained. This sample holds 150,000 to 190,000 clones; 93% were observed only once. The top ten constitute approximately 2.5% of the sample. Sequenced: blood. The rearranged segments are TRBV10-3 and TRBJ2-7, with the D gene not confidently named. This TCR was sampled from a man in his fifties or sixties in good health. The encoded CDR3 is CAISEGLGEQYF. The DNA sequence is given as TGTGCCATCAGTGAGGGTCTCGGCGAGCAGTACTTC.